This TCR beta chain was documented in a study of shared clonotypes between healthy human individuals. Trimming stripped 8 bases from V and 4 bases from J, with 18 bases between. There are 14 residues in the CDR3. Germline loops: CDR1 GTSNPN, CDR2 SVGIG (reference sequence). The repertoire was sequenced with immunoSEQ multiplex PCR; TCRdb's copy has only in-frame clones and lacks some. Here the sample spans 2.5 million or so clones, 90% to 95% being singletons. The clonotype comes from a man younger than 30 in good health. The V gene is TRBV30, the J gene TRBJ1-3, with unresolved D. Source material: naive CD4+ T cells sorted from blood. Documented subset: CD45RA+ positively selected. The CDR3 coding sequence is TGTGCCCGCGGCTCCGGCCCGGGCGGAAACACCATATATTTT. Encoded protein: CARGSGPGGNTIYF.